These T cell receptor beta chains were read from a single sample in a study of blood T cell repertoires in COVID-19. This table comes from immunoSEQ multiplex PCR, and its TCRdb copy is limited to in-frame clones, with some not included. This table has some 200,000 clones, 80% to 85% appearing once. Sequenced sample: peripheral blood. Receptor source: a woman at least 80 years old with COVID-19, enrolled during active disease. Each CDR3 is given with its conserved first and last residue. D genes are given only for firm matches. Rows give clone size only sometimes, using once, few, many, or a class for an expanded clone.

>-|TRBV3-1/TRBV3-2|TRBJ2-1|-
TGTGCCAGCAGCCAATCAGGGCCAAATGAGCAGTTCTTC
CASSQSGPNEQFF
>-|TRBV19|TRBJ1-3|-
TGTGCCAGTAGTAACAATAAGAGAGGAGGAAACACCATATATTTT
CASSNNKRGGNTIYF
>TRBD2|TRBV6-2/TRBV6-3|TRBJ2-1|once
TGTGCCAGCAGTTACCGTCTAGCGGGGGGTTCAAATGAGCAGTTCTTC
CASSYRLAGGSNEQFF
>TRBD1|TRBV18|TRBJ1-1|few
TGTGCCAGCTCACCCAGAACAGGGGGAAGGAGCACTGAAGCTTTCTTT
CASSPRTGGRSTEAFF
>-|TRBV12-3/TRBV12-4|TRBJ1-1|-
TGTGCCAGCAGTTATACGAGGAGGACTGAAGCTTTCTTT
CASSYTRRTEAFF
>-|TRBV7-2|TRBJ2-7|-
TGTGCCAGCAGCTTAGGCGGGCCCACTACCTACGAGCAGTACTTC
CASSLGGPTTYEQYF
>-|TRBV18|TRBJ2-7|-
TGTGCCAGCTCACCCGGGGGCGGGGGCTCCTACGAGCAGTACTTC
CASSPGGGGSYEQYF
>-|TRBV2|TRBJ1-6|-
TGTGCCAGCAGAATACTCCTTAGCTCCTATAATTCACCCCTCCACTTT
CASRILLSSYNSPLHF
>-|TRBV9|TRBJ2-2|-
TGTGCCAGCAGCTCCGGGACACCTACCGGGGAGCTGTTTTTT
CASSSGTPTGELFF
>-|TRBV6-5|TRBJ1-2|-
TGTGCCAGCAGCCCCACTGCGGGGGGGAACTATGGCTACACCTTC
CASSPTAGGNYGYTF
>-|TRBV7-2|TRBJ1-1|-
TGTGCCAGCAGCTTATACGGGGGAGGGGACACTGAAGCTTTCTTT
CASSLYGGGDTEAFF
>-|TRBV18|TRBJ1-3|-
TGTGCCAGCTCACCACCATCAGGGACTGGAAACACCATATATTTT
CASSPPSGTGNTIYF
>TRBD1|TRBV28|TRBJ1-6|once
TGTGCCAGCAGTTTATCATTCGGACAGGGGGCCTCACCCCTCCACTTT
CASSLSFGQGASPLHF
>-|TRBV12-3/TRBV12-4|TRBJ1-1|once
TGTGCCAGCAGTTTTCGAGGGACTGAAGCTTTCTTT
CASSFRGTEAFF
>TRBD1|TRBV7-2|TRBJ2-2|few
TGTGCCAGCAGCTTAGGGACAGGGTACGTCGGGGAGCTGTTTTTT
CASSLGTGYVGELFF
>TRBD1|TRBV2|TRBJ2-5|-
TGTGCCAGCAGTCAAGGGACAGGGTTGACCCAGTACTTC
CASSQGTGLTQYF